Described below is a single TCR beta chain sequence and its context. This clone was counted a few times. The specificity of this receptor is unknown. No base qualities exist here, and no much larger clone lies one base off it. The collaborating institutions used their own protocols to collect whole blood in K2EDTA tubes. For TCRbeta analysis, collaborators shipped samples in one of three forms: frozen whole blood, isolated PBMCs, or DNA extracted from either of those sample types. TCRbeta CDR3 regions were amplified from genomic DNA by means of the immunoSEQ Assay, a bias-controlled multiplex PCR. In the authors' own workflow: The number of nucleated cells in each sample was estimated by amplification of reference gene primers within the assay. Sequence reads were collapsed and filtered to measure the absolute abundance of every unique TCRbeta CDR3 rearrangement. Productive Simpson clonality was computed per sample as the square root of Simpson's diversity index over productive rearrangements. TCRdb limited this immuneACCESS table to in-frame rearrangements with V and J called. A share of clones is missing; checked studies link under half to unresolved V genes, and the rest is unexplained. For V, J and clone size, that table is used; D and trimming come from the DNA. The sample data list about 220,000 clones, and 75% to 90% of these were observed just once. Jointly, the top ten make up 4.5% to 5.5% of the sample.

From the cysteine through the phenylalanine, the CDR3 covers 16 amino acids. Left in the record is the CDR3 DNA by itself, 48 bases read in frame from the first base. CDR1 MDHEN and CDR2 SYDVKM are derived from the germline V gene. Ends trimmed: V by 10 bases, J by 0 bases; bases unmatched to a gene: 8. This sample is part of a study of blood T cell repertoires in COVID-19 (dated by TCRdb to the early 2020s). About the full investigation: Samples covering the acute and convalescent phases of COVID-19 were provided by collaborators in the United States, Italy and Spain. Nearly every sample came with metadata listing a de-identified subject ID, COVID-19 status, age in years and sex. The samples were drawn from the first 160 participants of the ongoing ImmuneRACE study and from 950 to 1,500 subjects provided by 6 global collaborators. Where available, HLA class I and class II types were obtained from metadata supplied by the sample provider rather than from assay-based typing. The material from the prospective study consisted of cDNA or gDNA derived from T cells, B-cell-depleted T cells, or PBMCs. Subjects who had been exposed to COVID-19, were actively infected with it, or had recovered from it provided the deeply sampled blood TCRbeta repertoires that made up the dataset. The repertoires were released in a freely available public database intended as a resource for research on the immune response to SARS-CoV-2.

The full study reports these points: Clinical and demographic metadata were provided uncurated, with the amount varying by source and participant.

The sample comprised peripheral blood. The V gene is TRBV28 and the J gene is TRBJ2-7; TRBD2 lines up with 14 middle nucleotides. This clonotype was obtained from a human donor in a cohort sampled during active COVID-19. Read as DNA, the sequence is TGTGCCACCACGACTAGCGGGAGGGCCGGCTCCTACGAGCAGTACTTC. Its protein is CATTTSGRAGSYEQYF.